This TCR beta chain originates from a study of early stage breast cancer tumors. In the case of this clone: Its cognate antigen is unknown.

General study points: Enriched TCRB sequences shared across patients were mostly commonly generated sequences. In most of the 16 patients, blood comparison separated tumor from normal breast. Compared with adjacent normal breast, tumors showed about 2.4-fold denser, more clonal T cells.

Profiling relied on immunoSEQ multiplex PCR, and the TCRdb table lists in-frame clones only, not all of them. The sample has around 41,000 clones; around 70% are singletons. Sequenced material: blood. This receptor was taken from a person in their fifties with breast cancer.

CDR3 nucleotides: TGCAGCGTAACCGGGACAGGGAGGGGGTATGGCTACACCTTC. It yields the protein CSVTGTGRGYGYTF. The rearrangement uses TRBV29-1 and TRBJ1-2; 9 bases map to TRBD1. The CDR3 is 14 amino acids. The V gene's germline CDR1 is SQVTM and CDR2 ANQGSEA. The V gene end was trimmed by 6 bases and the J gene end by 5 bases; junction bases not matched to a gene: 10.